This TCR beta chain emerged from a study of T cells expressing NK-cell markers. The TCR beta cDNA came from 5'RACE template switching with UMIs. TCRdb reworked the 5' RACE reads into one entry per CDR3 protein, no DNA. The sample totals about 410,000 distinct CDR3 sequences; its top ten clones hold roughly 10%. Sample: blood T cells: a sorted CD56 or NKG2C T cell subset, CD4+ or CD8+ T cells, or bulk PBMC T cells (not recorded which). The TCR originated in a woman in her 50s in good health.

The CDR3 is CASSHSGDTQYF. The chain carries TRBV7-9 and TRBJ2-3. The CDR3 runs to 12 residues. Per germline, CDR1 SEHNR and CDR2 FQNEAQ (reference sequence).